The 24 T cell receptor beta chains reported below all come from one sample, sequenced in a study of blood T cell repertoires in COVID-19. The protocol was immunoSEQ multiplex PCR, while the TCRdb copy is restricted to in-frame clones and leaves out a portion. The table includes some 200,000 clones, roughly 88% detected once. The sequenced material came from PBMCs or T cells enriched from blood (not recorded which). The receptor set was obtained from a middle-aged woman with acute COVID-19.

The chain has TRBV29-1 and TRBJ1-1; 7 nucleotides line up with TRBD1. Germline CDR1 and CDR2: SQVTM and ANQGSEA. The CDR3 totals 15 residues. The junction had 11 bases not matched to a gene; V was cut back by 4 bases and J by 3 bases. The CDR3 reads CSVGYRGKMDTEAFF. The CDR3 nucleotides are TGCAGCGTTGGATACAGGGGTAAGATGGACACTGAAGCTTTCTTT.

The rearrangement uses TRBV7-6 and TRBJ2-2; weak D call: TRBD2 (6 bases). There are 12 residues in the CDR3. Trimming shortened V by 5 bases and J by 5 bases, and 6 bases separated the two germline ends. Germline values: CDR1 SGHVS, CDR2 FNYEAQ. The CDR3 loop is CASSRGTGELFF. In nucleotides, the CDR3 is TGTGCCAGCAGCCGGGGGACCGGGGAGCTGTTTTTT.

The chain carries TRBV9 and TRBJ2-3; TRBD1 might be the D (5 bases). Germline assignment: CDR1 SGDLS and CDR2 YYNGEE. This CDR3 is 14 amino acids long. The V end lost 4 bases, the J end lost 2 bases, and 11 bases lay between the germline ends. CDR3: CASSLTAITDTQYF. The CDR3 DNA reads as TGTGCCAGCAGCTTGACAGCTATCACAGATACGCAGTATTTT.

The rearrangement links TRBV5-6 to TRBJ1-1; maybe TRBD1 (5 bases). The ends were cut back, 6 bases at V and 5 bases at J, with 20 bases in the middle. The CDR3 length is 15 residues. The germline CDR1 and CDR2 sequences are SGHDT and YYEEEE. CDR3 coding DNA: TGTGCCAGCACCCTGGTGGGGGGGGGTCGGACTGAAGCTTTCTTT. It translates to CASTLVGGGRTEAFF.

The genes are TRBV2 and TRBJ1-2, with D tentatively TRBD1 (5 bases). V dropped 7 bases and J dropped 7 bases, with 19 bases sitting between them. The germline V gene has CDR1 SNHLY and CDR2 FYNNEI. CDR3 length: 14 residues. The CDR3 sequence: CASILRMIRGGYTF. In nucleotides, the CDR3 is TGTGCCAGCATTCTTCGGATGATAAGGGGTGGCTACACCTTC.

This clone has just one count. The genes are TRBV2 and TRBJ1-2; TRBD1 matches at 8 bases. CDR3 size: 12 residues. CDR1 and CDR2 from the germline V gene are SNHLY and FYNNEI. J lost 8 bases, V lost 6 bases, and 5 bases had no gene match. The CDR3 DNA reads TGTGCCAGCAGAACAGGGGGTTGGGGCTACACCTTC. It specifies CASRTGGWGYTF. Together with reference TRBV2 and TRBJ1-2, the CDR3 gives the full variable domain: EPEVTQTPSHQVTQMGQEVILRCVPISNHLYFYWYRQILGQKVEFLVSFYNNEISEKSEIFDDQFSVERPDGSNFTLKIRSTKLEDSAMYFCASRTGGWGYTFGSGTRLTVV.

The CDR3 here is CASSLIPDTEAFF. DNA for the CDR3: TGTGCCAGCAGCTTAATCCCAGATACTGAAGCTTTCTTT. V is TRBV7-2 and J is TRBJ1-1; D is ambiguous. The CDR3 runs to 13 residues. The V and J ends lost 2 bases and 5 bases respectively, with 9 bases between them. The germline V gene encodes CDR1 SGHTA and CDR2 FQGNSA.

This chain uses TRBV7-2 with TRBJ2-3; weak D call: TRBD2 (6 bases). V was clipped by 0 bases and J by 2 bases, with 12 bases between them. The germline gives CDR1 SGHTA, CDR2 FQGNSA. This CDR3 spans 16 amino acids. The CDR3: CASSLAGGTYTDTQYF. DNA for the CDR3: TGTGCCAGCAGCTTAGCCGGCGGGACCTACACAGATACGCAGTATTTT.

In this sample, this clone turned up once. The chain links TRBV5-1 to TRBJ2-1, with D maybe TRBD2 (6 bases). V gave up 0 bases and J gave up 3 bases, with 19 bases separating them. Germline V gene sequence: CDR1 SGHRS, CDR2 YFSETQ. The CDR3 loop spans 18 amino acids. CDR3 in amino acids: CASSLAVASAGFYNEQFF. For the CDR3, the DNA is TGCGCCAGCAGCTTGGCCGTGGCTAGCGCCGGATTCTACAATGAGCAGTTCTTC.

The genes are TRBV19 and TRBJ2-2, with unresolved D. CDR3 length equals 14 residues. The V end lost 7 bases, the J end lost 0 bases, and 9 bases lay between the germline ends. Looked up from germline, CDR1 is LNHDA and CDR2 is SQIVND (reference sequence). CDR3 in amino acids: CASNHNTNTGELFF. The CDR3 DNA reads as TGTGCCAGTAACCACAACACGAACACCGGGGAGCTGTTTTTT.

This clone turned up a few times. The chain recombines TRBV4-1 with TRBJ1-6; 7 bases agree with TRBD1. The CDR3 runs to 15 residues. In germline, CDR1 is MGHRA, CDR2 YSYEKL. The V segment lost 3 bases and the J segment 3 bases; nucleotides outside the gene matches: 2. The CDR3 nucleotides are TGCGCCAGCAGCCAGGGGGACAGCTATAATTCACCCCTCCACTTT. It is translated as CASSQGDSYNSPLHF.

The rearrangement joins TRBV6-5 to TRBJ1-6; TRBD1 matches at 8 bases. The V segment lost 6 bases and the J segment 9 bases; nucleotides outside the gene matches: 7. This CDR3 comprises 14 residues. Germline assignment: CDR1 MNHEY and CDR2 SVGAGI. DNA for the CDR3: TGTGCCAGCAGGGACAGGGTAGCTGCTTCACCCCTCCACTTT. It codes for CASRDRVAASPLHF.

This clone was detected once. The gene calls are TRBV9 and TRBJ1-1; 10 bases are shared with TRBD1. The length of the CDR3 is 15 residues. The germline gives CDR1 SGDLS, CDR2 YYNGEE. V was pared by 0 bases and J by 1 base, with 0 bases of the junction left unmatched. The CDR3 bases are TGTGCCAGCAGCGTAGGACAGGGGGCGAACACTGAAGCTTTCTTT. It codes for CASSVGQGANTEAFF.

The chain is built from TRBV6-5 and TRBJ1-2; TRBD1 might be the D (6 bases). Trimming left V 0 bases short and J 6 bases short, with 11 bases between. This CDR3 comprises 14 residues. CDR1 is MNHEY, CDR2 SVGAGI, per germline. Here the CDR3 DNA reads TGTGCCAGCAGTTACTCGATGGGGGCTGATGGCTACACCTTC. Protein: CASSYSMGADGYTF.

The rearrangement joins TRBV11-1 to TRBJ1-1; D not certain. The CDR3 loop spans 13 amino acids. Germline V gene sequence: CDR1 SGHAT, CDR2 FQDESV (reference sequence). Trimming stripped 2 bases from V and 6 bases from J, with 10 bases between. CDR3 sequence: CASSLMRGAEAFF. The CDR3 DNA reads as TGTGCCAGCAGCTTAATGAGAGGAGCTGAAGCTTTCTTT.

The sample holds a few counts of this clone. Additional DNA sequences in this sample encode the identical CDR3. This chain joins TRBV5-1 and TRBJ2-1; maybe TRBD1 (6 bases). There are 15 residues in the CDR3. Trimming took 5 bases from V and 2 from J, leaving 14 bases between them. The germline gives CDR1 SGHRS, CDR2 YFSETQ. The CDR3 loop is CASSLQGNPYNEQFF. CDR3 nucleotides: TGCGCCAGCAGTCTCCAGGGGAATCCCTACAATGAGCAGTTCTTC.

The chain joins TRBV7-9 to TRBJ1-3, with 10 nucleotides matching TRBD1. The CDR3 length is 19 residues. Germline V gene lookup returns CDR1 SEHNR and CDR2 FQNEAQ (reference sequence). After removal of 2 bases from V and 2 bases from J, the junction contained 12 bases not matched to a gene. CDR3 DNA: TGTGCCAGCAGCTTATTGGCGGGGATGACAGGGGGCCCTGGAAACACCATATATTTT. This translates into CASSLLAGMTGGPGNTIYF.

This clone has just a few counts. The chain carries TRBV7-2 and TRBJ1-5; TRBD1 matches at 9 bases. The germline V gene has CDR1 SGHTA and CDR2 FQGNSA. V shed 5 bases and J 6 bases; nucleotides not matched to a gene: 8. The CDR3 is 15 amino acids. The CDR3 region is CASSGQGRRSQPQHF. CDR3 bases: TGTGCCAGCAGCGGACAGGGGAGGAGGAGTCAGCCCCAGCATTTT.

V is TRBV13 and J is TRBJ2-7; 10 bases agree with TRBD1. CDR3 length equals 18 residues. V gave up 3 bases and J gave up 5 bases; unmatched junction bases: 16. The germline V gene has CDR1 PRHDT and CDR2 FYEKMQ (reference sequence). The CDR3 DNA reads TGTGCCAGCAGCTTGGGGTCCTTTACCGGGACAGGGGCTCACGAGCAGTACTTC. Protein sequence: CASSLGSFTGTGAHEQYF.

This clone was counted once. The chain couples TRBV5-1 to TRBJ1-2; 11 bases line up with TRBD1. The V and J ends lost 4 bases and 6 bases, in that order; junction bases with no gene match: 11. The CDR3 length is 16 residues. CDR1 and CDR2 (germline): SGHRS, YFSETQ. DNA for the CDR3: TGCGCCAGCAGCCGGGACAGGGGGAGTGTCGAAAATGGCTACACCTTC. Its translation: CASSRDRGSVENGYTF.

CDR3 amino acids: CASKNGTGHYGYTF. CDR3 in DNA: TGCGCCAGCAAGAACGGGACAGGGCACTATGGCTACACCTTC. This chain joins TRBV5-1 and TRBJ1-2; 9 nucleotides align to TRBD1. The CDR3 loop spans 14 amino acids. With 6 bases clipped from V and 3 bases from J, the junction kept 6 bases outside the gene matches. Per the germline V gene, CDR1 is SGHRS and CDR2 is YFSETQ. The full variable domain, its missing parts supplied by reference TRBV5-1 and TRBJ1-2, is KAGVTQTPRYLIKTRGQQVTLSCSPISGHRSVSWYQQTPGQGLQFLFEYFSETQRNKGNFPGRFSGRQFSNSRSEMNVSTLELGDSALYLCASKNGTGHYGYTFGSGTRLTVV.

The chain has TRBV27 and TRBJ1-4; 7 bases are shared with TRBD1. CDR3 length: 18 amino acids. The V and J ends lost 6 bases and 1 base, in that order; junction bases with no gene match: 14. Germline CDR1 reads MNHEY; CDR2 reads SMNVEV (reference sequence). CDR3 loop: CASSWNQTGIRTNEKLFF. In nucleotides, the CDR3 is TGTGCCAGCAGCTGGAATCAGACAGGGATTAGAACTAATGAAAAACTGTTTTTT.

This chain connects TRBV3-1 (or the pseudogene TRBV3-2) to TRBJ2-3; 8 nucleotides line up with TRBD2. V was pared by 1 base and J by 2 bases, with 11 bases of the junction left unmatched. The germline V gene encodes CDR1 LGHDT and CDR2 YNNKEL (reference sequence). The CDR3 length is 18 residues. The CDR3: CASSQVRGIAGTTDTQYF. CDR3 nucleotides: TGTGCCAGCAGCCAAGTGCGAGGAATAGCGGGGACCACAGATACGCAGTATTTT.

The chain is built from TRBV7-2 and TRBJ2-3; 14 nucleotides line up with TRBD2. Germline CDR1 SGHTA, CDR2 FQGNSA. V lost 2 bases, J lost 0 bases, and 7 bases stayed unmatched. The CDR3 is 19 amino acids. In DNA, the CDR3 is TGTGCCAGCAGCTTACGGGGACTAGCGGGGGCCCTAAGCACAGATACGCAGTATTTT. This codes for CASSLRGLAGALSTDTQYF.